This TCR beta chain was retrieved from a study of T cells of healthy individuals. This clonotype was found a few times. The ends lost 2 bases at V and 0 bases at J; junction bases unmatched: 6. From germline, CDR1 is SGHTA and CDR2 FQGNSA. The CDR3 length is 18 residues. One entry per CDR3 protein results from TCRdb running MiXCR on the 5' RACE reads. Of 50,000 to 55,000 distinct CDR3 sequences in the sample, roughly 15% were seen once. The chain is built from TRBV7-2 and TRBJ2-2, with 10 bases identical to TRBD2. This clonotype was obtained from a human donor in good health. CDR3 region: CASSLYRLAGANTGELFF. Written as DNA, the CDR3 is TGTGCCAGCAGCTTATACAGGCTAGCGGGGGCGAACACCGGGGAGCTGTTTTTT.